Listed below are T cell receptor beta chains from one sample, sequenced in a study of cytomegalovirus exposure and HLA in healthy donors. Assay: immunoSEQ multiplex PCR; the TCRdb copy retains only in-frame clones and omits some. The sample includes about 160,000 clones, 60% to 85% seen only once; the top ten take about 13%. Sequenced sample: PBMCs. The receptors stem from a man in his forties in good health and CMV-seropositive. Each CDR3 is given with its conserved first and last residue. D genes are given only for firm matches. Expanded clones are given a class, and other clones once, few, many or no size at all.

v_gene	d_gene	j_gene	abundance	CDR3aa	CDR3nt
TRBV7-9	-	TRBJ2-1	-	CASSLGSSAHNEQFF	TGTGCCAGCAGCTTAGGCTCTAGCGCCCACAATGAGCAGTTCTTC
TRBV28	-	TRBJ1-1	few	CASSLGGRGSEAFF	TGTGCCAGCAGTTTGGGTGGCCGAGGGTCGGAAGCTTTCTTT
TRBV19	-	TRBJ2-2	-	CASSETGIPGELFF	TGTGCCAGTAGCGAAACAGGAATTCCCGGGGAGCTGTTTTTT
TRBV7-2	-	TRBJ2-7	-	CASSFLMGDSRYEQYF	TGTGCCAGCAGCTTCCTAATGGGGGACTCGCGCTACGAGCAGTACTTC
TRBV4-1	TRBD2	TRBJ2-1	-	CASSQAPSGSSYNEQFF	TGCGCCAGCAGCCAAGCCCCTAGCGGGAGCTCCTACAATGAGCAGTTCTTC
TRBV6-6	TRBD1	TRBJ1-1	-	CASSYRGQGARTEAFF	TGTGCCAGCAGTTATAGGGGACAGGGGGCGCGAACTGAAGCTTTCTTT
TRBV29-1	TRBD1	TRBJ1-1	-	CSAEGQMNTEAFF	TGCAGCGCAGAGGGACAGATGAACACTGAAGCTTTCTTT
TRBV10-3	TRBD1	TRBJ1-2	-	CAISESGTANYGYTF	TGTGCCATCAGTGAGTCCGGGACAGCAAACTATGGCTACACCTTC
TRBV5-1	TRBD1	TRBJ1-2	once	CASSPDREDGYTF	TGCGCCAGCAGCCCGGACAGGGAGGATGGCTACACCTTC
TRBV28	-	TRBJ1-5	-	CASSLGFRRNNQPQHF	TGTGCCAGCAGTTTAGGTTTCCGGCGGAACAATCAGCCCCAGCATTTT